This T cell receptor beta chain was captured in a study of T cell changes during pregnancy in multiple sclerosis. The CDR3 covers 13 residues. V was clipped by 5 bases and J by 11 bases, with 16 bases between them. Germline CDR1 and CDR2: MNHEY and SMNVEV (reference sequence). Measured with immunoSEQ multiplex PCR; TCRdb has only the in-frame clones, and not every one. In the table there are about 92,000 clones, 80% to 95% of which are singletons. This specimen was peripheral blood, taken in the first trimester of pregnancy. The sequence came from a female donor with multiple sclerosis, enrolled in a pregnancy study. The V and J genes are TRBV27 and TRBJ1-5, with a tentative D call TRBD1 (5 bases). The CDR3 bases are TGTGCCAGCAGTACCGGACACTCCGGAGCCCAGCATTTT. Translation: CASSTGHSGAQHF.